The source of this T cell receptor beta chain is a study of blood T cell repertoires in COVID-19. Study-level information: There were acute and convalescent COVID-19 samples, and they came from the United States, Italy and Spain.

Per the original methods: Estimation of nucleated cell counts was performed using reference gene primer amplification. Method: immunoSEQ multiplex PCR; TCRdb's copy keeps in-frame clones and lacks some. That table furnishes V, J and clone size, whereas the DNA furnished D and trimming. Of 85,000 to 100,000 clones in the sample, approximately 88% were seen once. This clone has a count of ten or more. The same CDR3 arises from other DNA sequences in this sample as well. CDR1 SGHTA and CDR2 FQGNSA come from the germline V gene. The germline V and J ends were trimmed by 3 bases and 0 bases, with 3 bases remaining between them. This CDR3 has 13 amino acids.

The TCR sequence derives from a woman aged 60-75 years with acute or convalescent COVID-19. The material sequenced was peripheral blood. This chain connects TRBV7-2 to TRBJ2-1; D is ambiguous. The CDR3 sequence: CASSFSSYNEQFF. The CDR3 coding sequence is TGTGCCAGCAGCTTCAGCTCCTACAATGAGCAGTTCTTC. The entire variable domain, with the rest obtained from reference TRBV7-2 and TRBJ2-1, is as follows: GAGVSQSPSNKVTEKGKDVELRCDPISGHTALYWYRQSLGQGLEFLIYFQGNSAPDKSGLPSDRFSAERTGGSVSTLTIQRTQQEDSAVYLCASSFSSYNEQFFGPGTRLTVL.